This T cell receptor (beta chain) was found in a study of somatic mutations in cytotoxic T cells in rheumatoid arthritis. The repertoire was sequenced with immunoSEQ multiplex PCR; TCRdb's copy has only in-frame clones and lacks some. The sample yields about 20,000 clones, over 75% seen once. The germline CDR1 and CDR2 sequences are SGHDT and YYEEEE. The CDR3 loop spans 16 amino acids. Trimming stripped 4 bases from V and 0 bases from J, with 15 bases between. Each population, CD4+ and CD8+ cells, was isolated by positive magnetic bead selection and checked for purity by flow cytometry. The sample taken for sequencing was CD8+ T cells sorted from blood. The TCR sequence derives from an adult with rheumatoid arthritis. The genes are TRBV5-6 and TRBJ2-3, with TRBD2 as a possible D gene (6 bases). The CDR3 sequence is CASSRDSSSSTDTQYF. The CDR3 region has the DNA TGTGCCAGCAGCCGGGACTCATCCTCTAGCACAGATACGCAGTATTTT.